The 24 T cell receptor beta chains given below trace back to one sample, sequenced in a study of CD4 T cells in relation to SARS-CoV-2 and coronaviruses. Antigen specificity for these receptors is unknown. Method: immunoSEQ multiplex PCR; TCRdb's copy keeps in-frame clones and lacks some. The sample records around 16,000 clones, around four fifths being singletons. The unexposed donors gave CD4+ T cells in about 2011-2018, prior to COVID-19. The cells were cultured for 10 days before CD4+ T cells were isolated. The sequenced sample consisted of CD4+ T cells from PBMCs, cultured in vitro. The origin of the receptors is a human donor in good health.

The rearrangement joins TRBV6-5 to TRBJ1-2; TRBD1 matches at 9 bases. With 3 bases clipped from V and 7 bases from J, the junction kept 12 bases outside the gene matches. The CDR3 is 16 amino acids. From germline, CDR1 is MNHEY and CDR2 SVGAGI. The CDR3 reads CASSYSGTGRTRGYTF. CDR3 nucleotide sequence: TGTGCCAGCAGTTATTCAGGGACAGGGAGAACGCGTGGCTACACCTTC.

This sequence joins TRBV5-1 and TRBJ1-6, with D perhaps TRBD1 (6 bases). Germline V gives CDR1 SGHRS, CDR2 YFSETQ. The CDR3 spans 15 residues. V lost 0 bases and J 10 bases, leaving 14 bases between the germline ends. The CDR3 loop reads CASSLDPGAGSPLHF. The CDR3 coding sequence is TGCGCCAGCAGCTTGGATCCGGGGGCAGGATCACCCCTCCACTTT.

This clone occurred a few times. This chain joins TRBV19 and TRBJ1-5; 7 bases map to TRBD1. CDR3 length: 14 amino acids. Losses at the gene ends were 5 bases for V and 2 bases for J; bases not matched to a gene: 3. Germline CDR1 is LNHDA and CDR2 is SQIVND (reference sequence). The CDR3 region has the DNA TGTGCCAGTAGTCGACAGGGAGGCAATCAGCCCCAGCATTTT. This codes for CASSRQGGNQPQHF.

This CDR3 is CAWSREKLFF. The DNA for the CDR3 is TGTGCCTGGAGTCGAGAAAAACTGTTTTTT. The rearrangement links TRBV30 to TRBJ1-4; D is unresolved. CDR3 length equals 10 residues. Germline values: CDR1 GTSNPN, CDR2 SVGIG (reference sequence). V shed 2 bases and J shed 8 bases, with 3 bases lying between them.

The chain combines TRBV7-7 with TRBJ2-1; perhaps TRBD2 as D (5 bases). This CDR3 region has 16 residues. Germline loops: CDR1 SSHAT, CDR2 FNYEAQ (reference sequence). V was trimmed by 4 bases and J by 10 bases, leaving 23 bases between them. The CDR3 DNA follows: TGTGCCAGCAGCTCCCAGTTAACACCGAGCGGAGGCGAGCAGTTCTTC. Its translation: CASSSQLTPSGGEQFF.

This chain joins TRBV5-1 and TRBJ2-2, with a possible D match to TRBD2 (6 bases). There are 15 residues in the CDR3. Germline CDR1 reads SGHRS; CDR2 reads YFSETQ. V was pared by 2 bases and J by 4 bases, with 12 bases between. The CDR3 spells CASSFTSRITGELFF. The CDR3 region has the DNA TGCGCCAGCAGCTTCACTAGCCGAATCACCGGGGAGCTGTTTTTT.

V is TRBV7-3 and J is TRBJ2-1; 14 bases match TRBD2. This CDR3 is 19 amino acids long. V was pared by 5 bases and J by 1 base, with 10 bases of the junction left unmatched. Germline CDR1 reads SGHTA; CDR2 reads FQGTGA. In DNA form, the CDR3 reads TGTGCCAGCAGCAAATTGGGGACTAGCGGGAGTTGGTCCTACAATGAGCAGTTCTTC. Translation gives CASSKLGTSGSWSYNEQFF.

V gene TRBV7-8 combines with J gene TRBJ2-2, with no clear D. Trimming took off 4 bases at V and 3 bases at J, with 15 bases between the two ends. The CDR3 totals 16 residues. The germline V gene has CDR1 SGHVS and CDR2 FQNEAQ. The CDR3 DNA follows: TGTGCCAGCAGCTCGACTCACGCAAGGGACACCGGGGAGCTGTTTTTT. Translated: CASSSTHARDTGELFF.

This clone showed up just a few times. This chain joins TRBV19 and TRBJ2-7, with D possibly matching TRBD1 (6 bases). This CDR3 is built from 14 residues. Germline V gene data show CDR1 as LNHDA and CDR2 as SQIVND (reference sequence). V lost 8 bases and J lost 3, with 17 bases in between. The CDR3 nucleotides are TGTGCCAGTTTTACAGGGAAAGGAGGCTACGAGCAGTACTTC. Protein product: CASFTGKGGYEQYF.

J is TRBJ2-7 and V is TRBV6-6; a weak D match, TRBD2 (6 bases). The CDR3 spans 16 residues. From germline, CDR1 is MNHNY and CDR2 SVGAGI (reference sequence). V lost 5 bases to trimming and J lost 5 bases, with 22 bases between them. The CDR3 loop is CASSRRSGWALHEQYF. The CDR3 coding sequence is TGTGCCAGCAGTCGACGAAGCGGGTGGGCGCTCCACGAGCAGTACTTC.

V usage is TRBV7-2 and J usage is TRBJ1-5, with D possibly matching TRBD1 (6 bases). V lost 2 bases and J lost 6, with 8 bases in between. The CDR3 has 13 amino acids. Germline CDR1 is SGHTA and CDR2 is FQGNSA. The CDR3 sequence is CASSLTGTQPQHF. The CDR3 DNA reads TGTGCCAGCAGCTTAACAGGGACTCAGCCCCAGCATTTT. Combining the CDR3 with reference TRBV7-2 and TRBJ1-5 gives the whole variable domain GAGVSQSPSNKVTEKGKDVELRCDPISGHTALYWYRQSLGQGLEFLIYFQGNSAPDKSGLPSDRFSAERTGGSVSTLTIQRTQQEDSAVYLCASSLTGTQPQHFGDGTRLSIL.

This chain uses TRBV7-9 with TRBJ1-5; D gene ambiguous. V was clipped by 1 base and J by 5 bases, with 6 bases between them. Germline V gene sequence: CDR1 SEHNR, CDR2 FQNEAQ (reference sequence). This CDR3 has 13 residues. The CDR3, as DNA: TGTGCCAGCAGCTTAGGGGCCGATCAGCCCCAGCATTTT. This encodes CASSLGADQPQHF.

The chain employs TRBV18 and TRBJ2-1; D may be TRBD1 (5 bases). Trimming cost V 2 bases and J 7 bases, with 15 bases left between them. Per the germline V gene, CDR1 is KGHSH and CDR2 is LQKENI. CDR3 length: 15 amino acids. CDR3 sequence (DNA): TGTGCCAGCTCACCAGTACAAAGGGGCTGGAATGAGCAGTTCTTC. Its protein product is CASSPVQRGWNEQFF.

The gene calls are TRBV7-2 and TRBJ2-7, with 7 positions matching TRBD2. CDR1 and CDR2 from the germline V gene are SGHTA and FQGNSA. The CDR3 runs to 15 residues. The trim removed 1 base at V and 1 base at J, leaving 4 bases unmatched. The CDR3 DNA follows: TGTGCCAGCAGCTTAGTTATGGGGGGGTCCTACGAGCAGTACTTC. Its protein product is CASSLVMGGSYEQYF.

The rearrangement joins TRBV28 to TRBJ2-7; TRBD1 matches 7 bases. J was trimmed by 8 bases and V by 6 bases; bases with no gene match: 10. The length of the CDR3 is 13 residues. Germline V lookup: CDR1 MDHEN, CDR2 SYDVKM. CDR3 DNA sequence: TGTGCCAGCAGCCCTCGTCTGGACAGGAAGCAGTACTTC. It yields the protein CASSPRLDRKQYF.

This clone was seen a few times. V is TRBV19 and J is TRBJ1-1, with 11 bases matching TRBD1. The CDR3 covers 14 residues. CDR1 is LNHDA, CDR2 SQIVND, per germline (reference sequence). Germline trimming cut 4 bases from V and 7 bases from J; bases unmatched to any gene: 5. CDR3 DNA: TGTGCCAGTAGTACCCCGGGACAGGGGGTTGAAGCTTTCTTT. Amino acid sequence: CASSTPGQGVEAFF.

This clone has more than one count but fewer than ten. The chain joins TRBV12-3 or TRBV12-4 to TRBJ2-5; D possibly corresponds to TRBD2 (5 bases). This CDR3 region has 13 residues. The ends were cut back, 6 bases at V and 13 bases at J, with 21 bases in the middle. The CDR3 coding sequence is TGTGCCAGCAGCGCCCCCCATCTAGCTGTAGTGTACTTC. This gives the protein CASSAPHLAVVYF.

The chain is built from TRBV10-1 and TRBJ1-2; a possible D gene is TRBD1 (6 bases). CDR3 size: 13 residues. V was cut by 2 bases and J by 7 bases, with 11 bases left in between. Germline V CDR1 and CDR2: WNHNN, SYGVQD (reference sequence). In DNA form, the CDR3 reads TGCGCCAGCAGTGAGCGGGGGCCGAGTGGCTACACCTTC. Translated, it gives CASSERGPSGYTF.

The V and J genes are TRBV12-3 or TRBV12-4 and TRBJ2-5; no firm D call. CDR3 size: 12 residues. V lost 6 bases and J 3 bases, leaving 8 bases between the germline ends. The CDR3 bases are TGTGCCAGCAGCCGGCAAGAAGAGACCCAGTACTTC. Encoded protein: CASSRQEETQYF.

V usage is TRBV10-3 and J usage is TRBJ1-5; no firm D call. The CDR3 loop spans 14 amino acids. V was cut by 3 bases and J by 3 bases, with 9 bases left in between. From germline, CDR1 is ENHRY and CDR2 SYGVKD. The CDR3 bases are TGTGCCATCAGTGAAGGAGAGGTCAATCAGCCCCAGCATTTT. Protein product: CAISEGEVNQPQHF.

The J gene is TRBJ2-1, the V gene TRBV7-3; maybe TRBD2 (5 bases). Trimming pared 5 bases from V and 0 bases from J, leaving 14 bases between. The CDR3 has 16 amino acids. The germline CDR1 and CDR2 sequences are SGHTA and FQGTGA. CDR3 in DNA: TGTGCCAGCAGCCTAGTTCGGGATAGCTCCTACAATGAGCAGTTCTTC. Translating it yields CASSLVRDSSYNEQFF.

In this sample, this clone turned up a few times. The genes are TRBV5-1 and TRBJ1-1; D might be TRBD1 (6 bases). Germline V gene sequence: CDR1 SGHRS, CDR2 YFSETQ. Trimming took 2 bases from V and 1 from J, leaving 12 bases between them. There are 15 residues in the CDR3. CDR3 in DNA: TGCGCCAGCAGCTTTCAAACAGGGCGGAACACTGAAGCTTTCTTT. It yields the protein CASSFQTGRNTEAFF.

The rearrangement links TRBV29-1 to TRBJ2-7; 11 bases line up with TRBD2. Germline loops: CDR1 SQVTM, CDR2 ANQGSEA. V was pared by 7 bases and J by 7 bases, with 12 bases of the junction left unmatched. The CDR3 sequence is 14 residues long. The DNA for the CDR3 is TGCAGCGGATTAGGTGTAGCGGGAGGGCTGGAGCAGTACTTC. This translates into CSGLGVAGGLEQYF.

The V gene is TRBV30, the J gene TRBJ2-7; D is unclear. The V end was cut by 4 bases, the J end by 0 bases, with 10 bases between. Germline CDR1 and CDR2: GTSNPN and SVGIG (reference sequence). This CDR3 region has 13 residues. Here the CDR3 DNA reads TGTGCCTGGAAGGACGGACCCTCCTACGAGCAGTACTTC. It is translated as CAWKDGPSYEQYF. Full variable domain (rest looked up from reference TRBV30 and TRBJ2-7): SQTIHQWPATLVQPVGSPLSLECTVEGTSNPNLYWYRQAAGRGLQLLFYSVGIGQISSEVPQNLSASRPQDRQFILSSKKLLLSDSGFYLCAWKDGPSYEQYFGPGTRLTVT.